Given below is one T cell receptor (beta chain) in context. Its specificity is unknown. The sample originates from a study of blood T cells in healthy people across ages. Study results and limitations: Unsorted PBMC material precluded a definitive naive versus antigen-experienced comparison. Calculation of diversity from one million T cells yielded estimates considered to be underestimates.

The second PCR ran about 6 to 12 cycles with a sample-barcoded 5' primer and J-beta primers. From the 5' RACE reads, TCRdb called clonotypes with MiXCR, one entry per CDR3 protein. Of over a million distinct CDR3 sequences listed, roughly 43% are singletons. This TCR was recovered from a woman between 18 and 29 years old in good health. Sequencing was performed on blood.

The CDR3 sequence is CSAAALAGSYNEQFF. As DNA, the CDR3 is TGCAGTGCCGCCGCCCTAGCGGGCTCCTACAATGAGCAGTTCTTC. V and J are TRBV20-1 and TRBJ2-1; TRBD2 matches 8 bases. There are 15 residues in the CDR3. The junction had 7 bases not matched to a gene; V was cut back by 6 bases and J by 0 bases. Germline CDR1 reads DFQATT; CDR2 reads SNEGSKA (reference sequence).